A selection of T cell receptor beta chains follows, all from one sample in a study of shared clonotypes between healthy human individuals. Repertoires were generated with immunoSEQ multiplex PCR, while TCRdb's copy carries only in-frame clones and drops some. Among about 2.2 million clones, 90% to 95% were seen once, and the ten largest hold over 1.5%. The specimen sequenced was naive CD8+ T cells from PBMCs. All receptors derive from a man aged 18 to 30 in good health. Some clones in this sample may be carry-over from other donors' samples. The CDR3 runs from the conserved cysteine through the conserved F or W. The D gene is left open where the match is weak. The listing skips clone size in some rows; elsewhere it reads once, few, many or a size class.

j_gene: TRBJ1-3
abundance: few
d_gene: TRBD1
v_gene: TRBV7-8
CDR3aa: CASSFGDRLNSGNTIYF
CDR3nt: TGTGCCAGCAGCTTCGGGGACAGACTTAACTCTGGAAACACCATATATTTT

j_gene: TRBJ2-7
abundance: NA
d_gene: NA
v_gene: TRBV6-6
CDR3aa: CASSNRQFPYEQYF
CDR3nt: TGTGCCAGCAGTAACCGACAGTTCCCCTACGAGCAGTACTTC

j_gene: TRBJ2-7
abundance: NA
d_gene: TRBD1
v_gene: TRBV7-9
CDR3aa: CASSLRGPDRVNYEQYF
CDR3nt: TGTGCCAGCAGCTTAAGGGGCCCAGACAGGGTAAACTACGAGCAGTACTTC

j_gene: TRBJ2-7
abundance: once
d_gene: NA
v_gene: TRBV5-6
CDR3aa: CASSSEGDYEQYF
CDR3nt: TGTGCCAGCAGCTCTGAGGGGGATTACGAGCAGTACTTC

j_gene: TRBJ2-5
abundance: NA
d_gene: TRBD2
v_gene: TRBV5-6
CDR3aa: CASSLLAGDQETQYF
CDR3nt: TGTGCCAGCAGCTTGTTAGCGGGGGACCAAGAGACCCAGTACTTC

j_gene: TRBJ1-1
abundance: NA
d_gene: NA
v_gene: TRBV4-1
CDR3aa: CASSQDMGLGSEAFF
CDR3nt: TGCGCCAGCAGCCAAGATATGGGCCTTGGCTCTGAAGCTTTCTTT

j_gene: TRBJ1-2
abundance: NA
d_gene: TRBD1
v_gene: TRBV7-9
CDR3aa: CASRTGDYGYTF
CDR3nt: TGTGCCAGCCGGACAGGGGACTATGGCTACACCTTC

j_gene: TRBJ2-7
abundance: once
d_gene: NA
v_gene: TRBV10-3
CDR3aa: CAISEWDNSYEQYF
CDR3nt: TGTGCCATCAGTGAATGGGACAACTCCTACGAGCAGTACTTC

j_gene: TRBJ1-1
abundance: NA
d_gene: NA
v_gene: TRBV6-5
CDR3aa: CASSYSEGNTEAFF
CDR3nt: TGTGCCAGCAGTTACTCCGAGGGAAATACTGAAGCTTTCTTT

j_gene: TRBJ2-7
abundance: once
d_gene: TRBD2
v_gene: TRBV10-1
CDR3aa: CASSETAGDEQYF
CDR3nt: TGCGCCAGCAGTGAAACGGCGGGGGACGAGCAGTACTTC

j_gene: TRBJ2-2
abundance: NA
d_gene: NA
v_gene: TRBV21-1
CDR3aa: CASSIGRWELFF
CDR3nt: TGTGCCAGCAGCATAGGCCGGTGGGAGCTGTTTTTT

j_gene: TRBJ1-1
abundance: NA
d_gene: NA
v_gene: TRBV7-6
CDR3aa: CASSLGSGLNTEAFF
CDR3nt: TGTGCCAGCAGCTTAGGTTCCGGCCTGAACACTGAAGCTTTCTTT

j_gene: TRBJ1-3
abundance: NA
d_gene: NA
v_gene: TRBV5-1
CDR3aa: CASSLGRPDSSGNTIYF
CDR3nt: TGCGCCAGCAGCTTGGGTCGCCCGGACAGCTCTGGAAACACCATATATTTT

j_gene: TRBJ1-3
abundance: NA
d_gene: NA
v_gene: TRBV27
CDR3aa: CASRLSVGSGNTIYF
CDR3nt: TGTGCCAGCAGATTATCCGTGGGCTCTGGAAACACCATATATTTT

j_gene: TRBJ2-7
abundance: NA
d_gene: NA
v_gene: TRBV4-1
CDR3aa: CASSHSSLSSYEQYF
CDR3nt: TGCGCCAGCAGCCACTCTAGCTTGAGCTCCTACGAGCAGTACTTC

j_gene: TRBJ1-2
abundance: NA
d_gene: TRBD1
v_gene: TRBV18
CDR3aa: CASSPVVTGAGYEYGYTF
CDR3nt: TGTGCCAGCTCACCAGTGGTTACAGGGGCTGGCTATGAATATGGCTACACCTTC

j_gene: TRBJ1-5
abundance: NA
d_gene: NA
v_gene: TRBV4-2
CDR3aa: CASSQDLTGRGQPQHF
CDR3nt: TGTGCCAGCAGCCAAGATCTCACAGGGAGAGGGCAGCCCCAGCATTTT

j_gene: TRBJ2-4
abundance: few
d_gene: NA
v_gene: TRBV19
CDR3aa: CASSGLAGIAKNIQYF
CDR3nt: TGTGCCAGTAGTGGTTTGGCGGGGATAGCCAAAAACATTCAGTACTTC

j_gene: TRBJ2-1
abundance: few
d_gene: TRBD2
v_gene: TRBV28
CDR3aa: CASSLRGLAGPNEQFF
CDR3nt: TGTGCCAGCAGTTTACGGGGACTAGCGGGCCCAAATGAGCAGTTCTTC

j_gene: TRBJ2-7
abundance: NA
d_gene: TRBD1
v_gene: TRBV27
CDR3aa: CASSPRQGATYEQYF
CDR3nt: TGTGCCAGCAGTCCTCGGCAGGGGGCAACGTACGAGCAGTACTTC

j_gene: TRBJ2-7
abundance: NA
d_gene: TRBD2
v_gene: TRBV9
CDR3aa: CASSLGLAGVYEQYF
CDR3nt: TGTGCCAGCAGCCTCGGACTAGCGGGAGTGTACGAGCAGTACTTC

j_gene: TRBJ2-1
abundance: NA
d_gene: TRBD2
v_gene: TRBV11-2
CDR3aa: CASSETSGFPYNEQFF
CDR3nt: TGTGCCAGCAGCGAGACTAGCGGGTTTCCCTACAATGAGCAGTTCTTC

j_gene: TRBJ1-5
abundance: NA
d_gene: TRBD1
v_gene: TRBV28
CDR3aa: CASSGTGQYSNQPQHF
CDR3nt: TGTGCCAGCTCAGGGACAGGCCAATATAGCAATCAGCCCCAGCATTTT

j_gene: TRBJ2-1
abundance: NA
d_gene: TRBD2
v_gene: TRBV7-9
CDR3aa: CASSLESGLAAIYNEQFF
CDR3nt: TGTGCCAGCAGCTTAGAATCCGGGCTAGCGGCCATCTACAATGAGCAGTTCTTC

j_gene: TRBJ2-7
abundance: NA
d_gene: TRBD1
v_gene: TRBV28
CDR3aa: CASSPGQGLHEQYF
CDR3nt: TGTGCCAGCAGTCCGGGACAGGGGTTGCACGAGCAGTACTTC

j_gene: TRBJ2-3
abundance: once
d_gene: NA
v_gene: TRBV15
CDR3aa: CATVSGLADTQYF
CDR3nt: TGTGCCACCGTGTCGGGTCTTGCGGATACGCAGTATTTT

j_gene: TRBJ2-3
abundance: NA
d_gene: TRBD2
v_gene: TRBV6-5
CDR3aa: CAIGKREFDTDTQYF
CDR3nt: TGTGCCATCGGGAAGCGGGAGTTTGACACAGATACGCAGTATTTT

j_gene: TRBJ2-3
abundance: once
d_gene: NA
v_gene: TRBV5-6
CDR3aa: CASSSTLRDTQYF
CDR3nt: TGTGCCAGCAGCTCGACCCTCCGGGATACGCAGTATTTT

j_gene: TRBJ1-2
abundance: NA
d_gene: NA
v_gene: TRBV28
CDR3aa: CASSLSSGREGDGYTF
CDR3nt: TGTGCCAGCAGTTTAAGCTCGGGTAGGGAAGGCGATGGCTACACCTTC

j_gene: TRBJ2-7
abundance: NA
d_gene: TRBD1
v_gene: TRBV5-1
CDR3aa: CASSQGAYEQYF
CDR3nt: TGCGCCAGCTCGCAGGGGGCCTACGAGCAGTACTTC

j_gene: TRBJ2-3
abundance: NA
d_gene: TRBD2
v_gene: TRBV9
CDR3aa: CASSVDREGRGSFTDTQYF
CDR3nt: TGTGCCAGCAGCGTAGATCGGGAGGGGCGCGGGAGCTTCACAGATACGCAGTATTTT